A selection of T cell receptor beta chains follows, all from one sample in a study of blood T cell repertoires in COVID-19. The repertoire was sequenced with immunoSEQ multiplex PCR; TCRdb's copy has only in-frame clones and lacks some. The table lists about 240,000 clones, 65% to 90% of them singletons. The sample taken for sequencing was peripheral blood. These receptors were taken from a man aged 50 to 59 with COVID-19, enrolled during active disease. The CDR3 runs from the conserved cysteine through the conserved F or W.

j_gene,v_gene,CDR3aa
TRBJ1-6,TRBV30,CAWTRVFGNSPLHF
TRBJ2-3,TRBV7-3,CASSSSGPTDTQYF
TRBJ2-2,TRBV3-1/TRBV3-2,CASSQIYRGELFF
TRBJ1-1,TRBV5-4,CASTPRGMNTEAFF
TRBJ2-7,TRBV9,CASSVHPGGMYEQYF
TRBJ2-7,TRBV28,CASSSGRYEQYF
TRBJ1-1,TRBV5-1,CASSLTGARNTEAFF
TRBJ2-1,TRBV7-2,CASSDRVLAGNEQFF
TRBJ2-7,TRBV5-4,CASSPQLAGGREQYF
TRBJ1-4,TRBV5-6,CASSSRLQGEHNEKLFF
TRBJ1-5,TRBV24-1,CATSDETGSNQPQHF
TRBJ2-3,TRBV18,CASSPVPLSTSTDTQYF
TRBJ1-5,TRBV6-6,CASSYSGQASNQPQHF
TRBJ2-5,TRBV11-3,CASSLGVGRGPRETQYF
TRBJ2-1,TRBV19,CASSSETGNNEQFF
TRBJ2-1,TRBV7-3,CASSLSDTGEPSTEQFF
TRBJ1-2,TRBV6-5,CASSPGQVLDGYTF
TRBJ1-2,TRBV7-9,CASSLAGSSNYGYTF
TRBJ1-5,TRBV27,CASSLRAGDQPQHF
TRBJ1-1,TRBV13,CASSSPGLFGVTEAFF
TRBJ2-3,TRBV12-5,CASGPGTGAGTDTQYF
TRBJ2-3,TRBV7-6,CASSLGKLAGGTDTQYF
TRBJ1-5,TRBV19,CASSHRGSDQPQHF
TRBJ1-1,TRBV30,CAWSFRGTEAFF
TRBJ2-5,TRBV3-1/TRBV3-2,CASSLLGQETQYF
TRBJ2-5,TRBV5-1,CASSLGSQETQYF
TRBJ1-1,TRBV5-1,CASSSSQVGNTEAFF
TRBJ1-1,TRBV9,CASSVAGNTEAFF
TRBJ1-1,TRBV19,CASSPQGANTEAFF